The rows below give T cell receptor beta chains drawn from one sample of a study of blood T cells in healthy people across ages. TCRdb independently ran MiXCR on the 5' RACE reads; one entry per CDR3 protein. The sample has around 1,000,000 distinct CDR3 sequences, 35% to 40% seen once. Material for sequencing was blood. The receptors originated from a man between 18 and 29 years old in good health. The CDR3 runs from the conserved cysteine through the conserved F or W. Each record gives: clone size, V gene, J gene, D gene, CDR3 DNA, CDR3 protein. D genes are given only for firm matches. Rows may omit the clone size; those that give it use once, few, many or a size class.

>.|TRBV27|TRBJ2-3|.
TGTGCCAGTGCGCTTAGCAATACGCAGTATTTT
CASALSNTQYF
>.|TRBV12-3/TRBV12-4|TRBJ1-1|.
TGTGCCAGCCGCCGTAACTCTGGCACTGAAGCTTTCTTT
CASRRNSGTEAFF
>few|TRBV10-3|TRBJ1-2|TRBD1
TGTGCCATCAAAGAGGCAGGGGGCCCGGTTTATGGCTACACCTTC
CAIKEAGGPVYGYTF
>few|TRBV7-9|TRBJ2-5|.
TGTGCCAGCACCAGAAAGGGGGGAGAGTACCAAGAGACCCAGTACTTC
CASTRKGGEYQETQYF
>.|TRBV21-1|TRBJ1-2|.
.
CASSKGGGSSLEYYCYTF
>few|TRBV9|TRBJ2-3|.
TGTGCCAGCAGCGTAGTTGAAGGGGATACGCAGTATTTT
CASSVVEGDTQYF
>.|TRBV2|TRBJ1-5|.
TGTGCCAGGGGGACGGGAGGGAATCAGCCCCAGCATTTT
CARGTGGNQPQHF
>.|TRBV19|TRBJ2-3|TRBD1
TGTGCCAGTAGTCGACAGACAGGGGCCCGCACAGATACGCAGTATTTT
CASSRQTGARTDTQYF
>few|TRBV7-9|TRBJ1-4|TRBD1
TGTGCCAGCAGCTGGTACCCAGAGGGGGCGAAGGAAAAACTGTTTTTT
CASSWYPEGAKEKLFF
>.|TRBV14|TRBJ1-1|TRBD1
TGTGCCAGCAGCCGGAACCGAGGACAGGGGGAAGCTTTCTTT
CASSRNRGQGEAFF
>.|TRBV20-1|TRBJ2-7|.
TGCAGTGCTAAGGAGGTCCAGGGCTACGAGCAGTACTTC
CSAKEVQGYEQYF
>.|TRBV6-7|TRBJ2-1|TRBD1
TGTGCCAGCAGTGAAATTACCGGGACAGTACACAATGAGCAGTTCTTC
CASSEITGTVHNEQFF
>.|TRBV7-3|TRBJ1-1|.
TGTGCCAGCACCTTAACCCCAGGGAGGAACACTGAAGCTTTCTTT
CASTLTPGRNTEAFF
>few|TRBV20-1|TRBJ1-2|.
TGCAGTGCCACCCGGCGACAAGGCGTAGGCTACACCTTC
CSATRRQGVGYTF
>.|TRBV11-2|TRBJ2-1|TRBD2
TGTGCCAGCAGCTTAGAGGCTAGCGGACTCTTCAATGAGCAGTTCTTC
CASSLEASGLFNEQFF
>.|TRBV12-3/TRBV12-4|TRBJ2-7|.
TGTGCCAGCAGTCCACAGGGCGCCGAGCAGTACTTC
CASSPQGAEQYF
>once|TRBV20-1|TRBJ1-1|TRBD1
TGCAGTGCTAACCTACGGGACAGGGGGCGGCGTGAAGCTTTCTTT
CSANLRDRGRREAFF
>.|TRBV29-1|TRBJ2-1|TRBD2
TGCAGCGGCACAACCAGACTAGCGGGGGACTACAATGAGCAGTTCTTC
CSGTTRLAGDYNEQFF
>once|TRBV28|TRBJ1-5|.
TGTGCCAGCAGTCAAAGAAACACCATGGGATATAGCAATCAGCCCCAGCATTTT
CASSQRNTMGYSNQPQHF
>.|TRBV10-3|TRBJ2-7|TRBD2
TGTGCCATCGGTGAGTCGCCGGGAGGCGAGCAGTACTTC
CAIGESPGGEQYF
>.|TRBV7-2|TRBJ1-1|.
TGTGCCAGCAGCTTTACAGGGATTATGGCGGCTTTCTTT
CASSFTGIMAAFF
>.|TRBV4-3|TRBJ2-1|.
TGCGCCAGCAGCCAAGGGTATCACCGAGCCTCCTACAATGAGCAGTTCTTC
CASSQGYHRASYNEQFF
>few|TRBV4-3|TRBJ1-4|.
TGCGCCAGCAGCCAAGGCATGGCCGTCCCGAATGAAAAACTGTTTTTT
CASSQGMAVPNEKLFF
>.|TRBV12-3/TRBV12-4|TRBJ1-2|.
TGTGACAGCAACCCCCTTGGGGGGAGGGATGGCTACACCTTC
CDSNPLGGRDGYTF
>.|TRBV6-2/TRBV6-3|TRBJ1-4|.
TGTGCCAGCAGTGAGACCACTAATGAAAAACTGTTTTTT
CASSETTNEKLFF
>.|TRBV24-1|TRBJ2-1|.
TGTGCCACCAGTGACGGACAGAGCAATGAGCAGTTCTTC
CATSDGQSNEQFF
>.|TRBV7-9|TRBJ1-1|.
TGTGCCAGCAGCCCTTTTGACAGGAACACTGAAGCTTTCTTT
CASSPFDRNTEAFF
>once|TRBV12-3/TRBV12-4|TRBJ1-1|TRBD1
TGTGCCAGCAGTTTGGGTAGGGGGCCGACTGAAGCTTTCTTT
CASSLGRGPTEAFF
>many|TRBV20-1|TRBJ1-2|TRBD1
TGCAGTGCAACGACAGGGTACGATGGCTACACCTTC
CSATTGYDGYTF
>.|TRBV27|TRBJ2-7|.
TGTGCCAGCAGTCACGGGGACGGGCGACAAGAGACTCAGTACTTC
CASSHGDGRQETQYF
>few|TRBV27|TRBJ2-4|TRBD1
TGTGCCAGCAGTTTATCGGCCCAGGGGGCCTCCAAAAACATTCAGTACTTC
CASSLSAQGASKNIQYF
>.|TRBV20-1|TRBJ2-1|.
TGCAGTGCTTCCCGGGGGAAGGGGGGCCGGTTTTTCTACAATGAGCAGTTCTTC
CSASRGKGGRFFYNEQFF
>few|TRBV9|TRBJ1-2|.
TGTGCCAGCAGCGTAGCGGTGCAGGGTACCTATGGCTACACCTTC
CASSVAVQGTYGYTF
>once|TRBV6-1|TRBJ1-1|TRBD1
TGTGCCAGCAGTGGACAGGGGGCGGCTGAAGCTTTCTTT
CASSGQGAAEAFF
>few|TRBV6-2/TRBV6-3|TRBJ1-6|.
TGTGCCAGCAGTCAGCCCGGACGGATTAATTCACCCCTCCACTTT
CASSQPGRINSPLHF
>few|TRBV2|TRBJ2-1|TRBD1
TGTGCCAGCAGTGGGCCCGACAGGGGGGCTTACAATGAGCAGTTCTTC
CASSGPDRGAYNEQFF
>.|TRBV12-5|TRBJ2-7|.
TGTGCTAGTGGTTTGCCTTCTAGCGTCAATGAGCAGTACTTC
CASGLPSSVNEQYF
>few|TRBV20-1|TRBJ2-1|.
TGCAGTGCTACAGGCCTTTCGCCGTCCGATGAGCAGTTCTTC
CSATGLSPSDEQFF
>few|TRBV7-3|TRBJ2-2|TRBD2
TGTGCCAGCAGCTTACTAGCGGTGAACACCGGGGAGCTGTTTTTT
CASSLLAVNTGELFF
>.|TRBV29-1|TRBJ1-1|TRBD1
TGCAGCGTTGCCGAAGGGACAGGTGAAGCTTTCTTT
CSVAEGTGEAFF
>.|TRBV27|TRBJ1-2|TRBD1
TGTGCCAGCAGGGCCCGGACAGGGGGCCTGTTTGTAAATGGCTACACCTTC
CASRARTGGLFVNGYTF
>.|TRBV10-3|TRBJ2-3|.
TGTGCCATCACCGCTGGGACACCCTCTAGCACAGATACGCAGTATTTT
CAITAGTPSSTDTQYF
>.|TRBV4-3|TRBJ1-3|.
TGCGCCAGCAGCCAAAGCCCCCAAGGCAGCCTTGGAAACACCACATATTTT
CASSQSPQGSLGNTTYF
>.|TRBV6-2/TRBV6-3|TRBJ2-1|TRBD2
TGTGCCAGCACCCCCGGCGGGGGGGAGCAAAATGAGCAGTTCTTC
CASTPGGGEQNEQFF
>few|TRBV24-1|TRBJ2-3|.
TGTGCCACCAGTGCCAGAGGAGATACGCAGTATTTT
CATSARGDTQYF
>.|TRBV5-1|TRBJ1-4|.
TGCGCCAGTAGCTTGAGCAGCAAATGGGATGAAAAACTGTTTTTT
CASSLSSKWDEKLFF
>.|TRBV4-1|TRBJ2-7|.
TGCGCCAGCAGCCAAGTTGGAGTACGGAGAACCTACGAGCAGTACTTC
CASSQVGVRRTYEQYF
>.|TRBV5-1|TRBJ1-1|.
TGCGCCAGCAGCTCTCGAGGGGACCCGAACACTGAAGCTTTCTTT
CASSSRGDPNTEAFF
>.|TRBV10-3|TRBJ1-5|TRBD1
TGTGCCATCAGTGACCCGGGACAGGGGGGACTAAATCAGCCCCAGCATTTT
CAISDPGQGGLNQPQHF
>few|TRBV4-1|TRBJ2-3|.
TGCGCCAGCAGCCAAGAACCTATTCAGGGCAGGGCAGATACGCAGTATTTT
CASSQEPIQGRADTQYF
>.|TRBV6-6|TRBJ2-3|.
TGTGCCAGCAGTTACTCGAGATTGGATACGCAGTATTTT
CASSYSRLDTQYF
>.|TRBV20-1|TRBJ1-1|.
TGCGGCGCTAGAGTCAGGGGCAGGGAAGCTTTCTTT
CGARVRGREAFF
>many|TRBV9|TRBJ2-3|TRBD2
TGTGCCAGCAGCGTAGTGGGACTAGGAGGAGATACGCAGTATTTT
CASSVVGLGGDTQYF
>.|TRBV29-1|TRBJ2-5|.
TGCAGCGTTGAAGGGGTCACAGGGACCCTTCTAGAGACCCAGTACTTC
CSVEGVTGTLLETQYF
>once|TRBV4-1|TRBJ2-2|.
TGCGCCAGCAGACCCATCACAGGGTCGGTAAGGCCCACCGGGGAGCTGTTTTTT
CASRPITGSVRPTGELFF
>few|TRBV7-2|TRBJ2-1|.
TGTGCCAGCAGCTTAGCGATCCGGGACAATGAGCAGTTCTTC
CASSLAIRDNEQFF
>.|TRBV7-9|TRBJ1-2|.
TGTGCCAGCAGCGCGAACAGTGGATCTAACTATGGCTACACCTTC
CASSANSGSNYGYTF
>.|TRBV13|TRBJ1-2|TRBD1
TGTGCCAGCAGCTTATATCAGGGGGATTATGGCTACACCTTC
CASSLYQGDYGYTF
>.|TRBV20-1|TRBJ1-5|.
TGCAGTGCTCAGGTCTTTGGTGGCAATCAGCCCCGGCATTTT
CSAQVFGGNQPRHF